This T cell receptor (beta chain) came from a study of blood T cell repertoires in COVID-19. Per the study methods: From reference gene primer amplification, estimates of nucleated cell counts were derived. Clones were read by immunoSEQ multiplex PCR, and TCRdb kept only the in-frame ones, dropping some. D and trimming were read from the DNA, whereas the V and J calls and clone size are those reported in that table. The table has about 210,000 clones, about 80% seen once. The CDR3 consists of 16 residues. The V gene's germline CDR1 is SGHNT and CDR2 YENEEA. Trimming at V came to 0 bases and at J to 4 bases, leaving 6 bases not matched to a gene.

The V call is TRBV11-3, the J call TRBJ2-1; 7 positions match TRBD2. Sequencing used peripheral blood. This clonotype originated in a middle-aged woman with active or convalescent COVID-19. The CDR3 loop reads CASSLEGGDGYNEQFF. The CDR3 nucleotides are TGTGCCAGCAGCTTAGAGGGGGGGGACGGTTACAATGAGCAGTTCTTC.